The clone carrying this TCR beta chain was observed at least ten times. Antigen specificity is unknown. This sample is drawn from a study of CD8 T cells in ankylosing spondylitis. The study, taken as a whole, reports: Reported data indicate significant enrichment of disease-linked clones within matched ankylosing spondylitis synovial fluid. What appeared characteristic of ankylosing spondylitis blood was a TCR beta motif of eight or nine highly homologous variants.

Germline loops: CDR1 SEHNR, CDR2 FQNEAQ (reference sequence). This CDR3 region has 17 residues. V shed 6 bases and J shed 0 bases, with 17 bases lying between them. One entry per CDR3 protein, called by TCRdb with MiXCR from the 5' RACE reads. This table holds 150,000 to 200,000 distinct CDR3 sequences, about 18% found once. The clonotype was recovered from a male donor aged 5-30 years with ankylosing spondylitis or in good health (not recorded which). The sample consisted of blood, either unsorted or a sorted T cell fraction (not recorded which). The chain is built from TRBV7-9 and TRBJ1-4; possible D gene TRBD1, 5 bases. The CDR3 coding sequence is TGTGCCAGCAGTTCCCTGGGGGATGGGCCAACTAATGAAAAACTGTTTTTT. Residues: CASSSLGDGPTNEKLFF.